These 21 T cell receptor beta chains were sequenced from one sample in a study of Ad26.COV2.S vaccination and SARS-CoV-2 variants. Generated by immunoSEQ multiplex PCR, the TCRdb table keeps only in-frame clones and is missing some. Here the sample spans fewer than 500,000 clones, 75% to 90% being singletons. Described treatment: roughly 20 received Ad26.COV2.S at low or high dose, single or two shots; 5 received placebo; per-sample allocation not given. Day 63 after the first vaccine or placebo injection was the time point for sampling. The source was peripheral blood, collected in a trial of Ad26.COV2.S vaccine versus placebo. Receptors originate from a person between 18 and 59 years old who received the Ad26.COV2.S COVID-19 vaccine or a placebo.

CDR3 protein: CASQPTGGRDEQFF. CDR3 nucleotides: TGTGCCAGTCAGCCGACCGGGGGCAGGGATGAGCAGTTCTTC. V is TRBV27 and J is TRBJ2-1; D might be TRBD1 or TRBD2, each matching 6 bases. Trimming pared 9 bases from V and 8 bases from J, leaving 20 bases between. The CDR3 is made up of 14 amino acids. The germline CDR1 and CDR2 sequences are MNHEY and SMNVEV (reference sequence).

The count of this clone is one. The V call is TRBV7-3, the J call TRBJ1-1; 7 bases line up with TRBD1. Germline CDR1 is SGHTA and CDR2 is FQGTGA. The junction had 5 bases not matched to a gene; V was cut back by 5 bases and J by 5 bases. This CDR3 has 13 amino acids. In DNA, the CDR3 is TGTGCCAGCAGCCCAACAGGGGTGACTGAAGCTTTCTTT. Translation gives CASSPTGVTEAFF.

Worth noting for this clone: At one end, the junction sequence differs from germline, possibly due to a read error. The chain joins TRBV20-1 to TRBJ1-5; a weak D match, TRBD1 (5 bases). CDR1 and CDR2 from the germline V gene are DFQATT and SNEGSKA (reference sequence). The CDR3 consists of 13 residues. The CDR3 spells CSASQGSNRPQHF. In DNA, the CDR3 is TGCAGTGCTAGTCAGGGTAGCAATCGGCCCCAGCATTTT.

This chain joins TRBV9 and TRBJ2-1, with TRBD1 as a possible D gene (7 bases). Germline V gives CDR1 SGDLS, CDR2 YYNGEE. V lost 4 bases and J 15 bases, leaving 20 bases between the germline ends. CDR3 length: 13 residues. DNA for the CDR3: TGTGCCAGCAGCCCTCTAGCGTCAGGGGGGCGGTTCTTC. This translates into CASSPLASGGRFF.

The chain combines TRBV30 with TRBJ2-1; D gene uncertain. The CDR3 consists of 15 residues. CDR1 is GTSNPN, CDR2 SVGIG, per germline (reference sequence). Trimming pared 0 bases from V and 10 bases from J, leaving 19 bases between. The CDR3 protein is CAWSVPTFGYGEQFF. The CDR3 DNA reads TGTGCCTGGAGTGTACCAACTTTCGGATATGGGGAGCAGTTCTTC.

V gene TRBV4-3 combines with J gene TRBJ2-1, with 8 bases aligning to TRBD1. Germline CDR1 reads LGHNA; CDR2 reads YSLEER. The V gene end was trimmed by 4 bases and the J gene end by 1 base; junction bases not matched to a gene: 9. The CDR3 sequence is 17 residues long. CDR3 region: CASSRLTGALSYNEQFF. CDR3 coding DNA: TGCGCCAGCAGCCGGTTGACAGGGGCGCTTTCCTACAATGAGCAGTTCTTC.

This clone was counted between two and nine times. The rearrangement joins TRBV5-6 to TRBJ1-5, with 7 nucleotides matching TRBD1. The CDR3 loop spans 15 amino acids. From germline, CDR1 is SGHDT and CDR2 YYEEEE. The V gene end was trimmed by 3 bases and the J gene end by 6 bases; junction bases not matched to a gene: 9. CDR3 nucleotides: TGTGCCAGCAGCTCGGGACAGTACACAGGTCAGCCCCAGCATTTT. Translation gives CASSSGQYTGQPQHF.

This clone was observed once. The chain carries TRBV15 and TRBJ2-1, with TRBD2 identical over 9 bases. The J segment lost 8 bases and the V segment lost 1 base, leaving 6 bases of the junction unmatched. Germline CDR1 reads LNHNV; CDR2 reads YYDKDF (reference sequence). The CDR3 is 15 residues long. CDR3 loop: CATSRVGLASDEQFF. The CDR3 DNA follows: TGTGCCACCAGCAGAGTGGGACTAGCCTCGGATGAGCAGTTCTTC.

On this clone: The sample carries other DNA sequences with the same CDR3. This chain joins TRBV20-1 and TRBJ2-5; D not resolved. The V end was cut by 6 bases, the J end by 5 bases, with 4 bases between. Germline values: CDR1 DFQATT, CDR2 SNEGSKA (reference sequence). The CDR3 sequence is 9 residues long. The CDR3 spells CSARETQYF. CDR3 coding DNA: TGCAGTGCAAGGGAGACCCAGTACTTC.

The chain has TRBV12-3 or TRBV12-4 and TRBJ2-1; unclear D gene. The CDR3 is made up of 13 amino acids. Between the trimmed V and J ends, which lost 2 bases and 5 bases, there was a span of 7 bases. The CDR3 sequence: CASSLYQHNEQFF. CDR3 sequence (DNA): TGTGCCAGCAGTTTATATCAACACAATGAGCAGTTCTTC.

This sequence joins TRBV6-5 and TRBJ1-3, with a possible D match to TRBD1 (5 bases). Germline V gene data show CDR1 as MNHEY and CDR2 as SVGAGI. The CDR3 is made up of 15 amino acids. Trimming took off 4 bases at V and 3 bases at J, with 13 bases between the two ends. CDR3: CASSSQGVGGNTIYF. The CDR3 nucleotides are TGTGCCAGCAGTTCGCAGGGAGTAGGTGGAAACACCATATATTTT.

The CDR3 nucleotides are TGTGCCAGTAGTATAGGACAGTTGGGAGAAAAACTGTTTTTT. Its protein is CASSIGQLGEKLFF. The chain employs TRBV19 and TRBJ1-4; D is perhaps TRBD1 (5 bases). CDR1 and CDR2 from the germline V gene are LNHDA and SQIVND (reference sequence). This CDR3 has 14 amino acids. V lost 1 base and J lost 8, with 11 bases in between.

This CDR3 is CASSPPGGVHSYEQYF. DNA of the CDR3: TGTGCCAGCAGCCCACCCGGGGGAGTACACTCCTACGAGCAGTACTTC. V gene TRBV9 combines with J gene TRBJ2-7; TRBD2 might be the D (6 bases). Trimming removed 4 bases at V and 0 bases at J, with 17 bases between. Germline assignment: CDR1 SGDLS and CDR2 YYNGEE. The CDR3 is 16 amino acids.

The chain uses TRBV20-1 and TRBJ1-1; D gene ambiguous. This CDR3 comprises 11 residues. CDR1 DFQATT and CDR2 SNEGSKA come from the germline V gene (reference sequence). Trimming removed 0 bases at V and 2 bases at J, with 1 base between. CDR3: CSARDNTEAFF. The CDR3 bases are TGCAGTGCTAGAGATAACACTGAAGCTTTCTTT.

The CDR3 nucleotides read TGTGCCTCCCTTGTCCCGGGCACCGGGGAGCTGTTTTTT. It is translated as CASLVPGTGELFF. The chain carries TRBV6-5 and TRBJ2-2, with D hard to call. The CDR3 spans 13 residues. Per germline, CDR1 MNHEY and CDR2 SVGAGI. The V and J ends lost 11 bases and 4 bases respectively, with 14 bases between them.

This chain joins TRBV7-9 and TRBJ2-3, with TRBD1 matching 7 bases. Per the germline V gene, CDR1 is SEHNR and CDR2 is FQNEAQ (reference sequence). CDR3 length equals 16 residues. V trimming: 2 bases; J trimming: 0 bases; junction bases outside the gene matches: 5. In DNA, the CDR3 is TGTGCCAGCAGCTTACAACAGGGGATTAGCACAGATACGCAGTATTTT. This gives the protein CASSLQQGISTDTQYF.

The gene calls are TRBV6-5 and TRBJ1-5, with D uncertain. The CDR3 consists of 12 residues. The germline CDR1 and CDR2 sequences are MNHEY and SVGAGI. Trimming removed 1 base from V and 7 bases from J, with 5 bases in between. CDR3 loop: CASSYFGQPQHF. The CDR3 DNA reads TGTGCCAGCAGTTACTTCGGGCAGCCCCAGCATTTT.

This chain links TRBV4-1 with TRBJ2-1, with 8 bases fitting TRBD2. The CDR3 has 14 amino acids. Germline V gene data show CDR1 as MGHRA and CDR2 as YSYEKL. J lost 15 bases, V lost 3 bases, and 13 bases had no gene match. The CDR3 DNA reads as TGCGCCAGCAGCCAGAGCTCGGGAGGGCAGAGAACGTTCTTC. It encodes CASSQSSGGQRTFF.

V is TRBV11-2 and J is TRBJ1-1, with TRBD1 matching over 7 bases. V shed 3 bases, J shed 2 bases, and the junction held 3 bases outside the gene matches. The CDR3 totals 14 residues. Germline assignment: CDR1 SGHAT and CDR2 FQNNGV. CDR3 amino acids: CASSFTGANTEAFF. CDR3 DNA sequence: TGTGCCAGCAGCTTCACAGGGGCAAACACTGAAGCTTTCTTT.

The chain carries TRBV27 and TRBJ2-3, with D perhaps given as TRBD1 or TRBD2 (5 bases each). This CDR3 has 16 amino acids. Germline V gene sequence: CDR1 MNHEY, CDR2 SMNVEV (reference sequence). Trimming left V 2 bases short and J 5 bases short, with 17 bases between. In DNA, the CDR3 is TGTGCCAGCAGTTTAAGTCCCGGGACCTCCCTAGATACGCAGTATTTT. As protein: CASSLSPGTSLDTQYF.

In nucleotides, the CDR3 is TGTGCCAGCAGTGAGGGTGCCGGGGAGCTGTTTTTT. Its protein product is CASSEGAGELFF. J is TRBJ2-2 and V is TRBV6-4, with D uncertain. Germline V gene sequence: CDR1 MRHNA, CDR2 SNTAGT. V lost 3 bases and J 6 bases, leaving 5 bases between the germline ends. The CDR3 runs to 12 residues.